Listed here are 21 T cell receptor beta chains from one sample, sequenced in a study of T cells in localized non-small cell lung cancer. Sequencing was performed with immunoSEQ multiplex PCR; in TCRdb, only in-frame clones are kept and a portion is missing. The sample consists of roughly 70,000 clones, about 86% of them appearing once. The starting material was peripheral blood, obtained before any cancer treatment. The source of these receptors is a male donor at least 60 years old with stage III squamous cell lung carcinoma.

This rearrangement joins TRBV28 to TRBJ2-7, with D perhaps TRBD1 (6 bases). This CDR3 spans 12 amino acids. V lost 5 bases to trimming and J lost 3 bases, with 8 bases between them. CDR1 MDHEN and CDR2 SYDVKM come from the germline V gene. CDR3 coding DNA: TGTGCCAGCAGTCAGGGGTTCTACGAGCAGTACGTC. Translation gives CASSQGFYEQYV.

Only a few counts were recorded for this clone. The J gene is TRBJ2-3, the V gene TRBV29-1, with a possible D match to TRBD2 (6 bases). Germline V gene data show CDR1 as SQVTM and CDR2 as ANQGSEA. V was shortened by 5 bases and J by 1 base, with 16 bases between the two germline ends. The CDR3 contains 15 residues. The CDR3 reads CSVNGGDKGTDTQYF. The CDR3 DNA follows: TGCAGCGTTAATGGAGGGGATAAGGGCACAGATACGCAGTATTTT.

There are a few counts of this clone. V and J are TRBV4-3 and TRBJ1-2; no firm D call. CDR1 is LGHNA and CDR2 is YSLEER in the germline V gene. Trimming cost V 0 bases and J 5 bases, with 19 bases left between them. The CDR3 length is 17 residues. CDR3: CASSQDLGSRLGYGYTF. The CDR3 coding sequence is TGCGCCAGCAGCCAAGATCTTGGATCGAGGTTAGGGTATGGCTACACCTTC.

This chain joins TRBV5-6 and TRBJ1-5; D is undetermined. The CDR3 sequence is 12 residues long. Germline CDR1 SGHDT, CDR2 YYEEEE. The V end was cut by 0 bases, the J end by 6 bases, with 4 bases between. The CDR3 sequence is CASSLGSQPQHF. CDR3 DNA: TGTGCCAGCAGCTTGGGTAGTCAGCCCCAGCATTTT.

V is TRBV9 and J is TRBJ1-3, with D maybe TRBD1 (6 bases). Germline V gene sequence: CDR1 SGDLS, CDR2 YYNGEE. V lost 3 bases to trimming and J lost 0 bases, with 10 bases between them. The CDR3 is 15 residues long. CDR3 region: CASSADSSSGNTIYF. CDR3 bases: TGTGCCAGCAGCGCGGACAGTTCCTCTGGAAACACCATATATTTT.

The J gene is TRBJ1-2, the V gene TRBV19; D uncertain. Trimming took off 0 bases at V and 2 bases at J, with 4 bases between the two ends. The germline CDR1 and CDR2 sequences are LNHDA and SQIVND (reference sequence). The CDR3 runs to 13 residues. The CDR3 DNA follows: TGTGCCAGTAGTATAGACCGAAACTATGGCTACACCTTC. Protein product: CASSIDRNYGYTF.

V is TRBV4-2 and J is TRBJ1-1; D unclear. Between the trimmed V and J ends, which lost 0 bases and 0 bases, there was a span of 5 bases. Germline V gene sequence: CDR1 LGHNA, CDR2 YNFKEQ. This CDR3 has 14 amino acids. This CDR3 is CASSQERMNTEAFF. The DNA for the CDR3 is TGTGCCAGCAGCCAAGAGAGGATGAACACTGAAGCTTTCTTT.

This clone has a single count. Here the CDR3 reads CASSQQVAGGSDTQYF. Here the CDR3 DNA reads TGCGCCAGCAGCCAACAAGTAGCGGGGGGTTCAGATACGCAGTATTTT. V gene TRBV4-1 combines with J gene TRBJ2-3, with 10 bases matching TRBD2. Germline assignment: CDR1 MGHRA and CDR2 YSYEKL. V shed 2 bases, J shed 4 bases, and the junction held 6 bases outside the gene matches. This CDR3 has 16 amino acids.

The V gene is TRBV6-4, the J gene TRBJ1-2; 9 nucleotides align to TRBD1. The J segment lost 2 bases and the V segment lost 2 bases, leaving 3 bases of the junction unmatched. Germline CDR1 MRHNA, CDR2 SNTAGT. The CDR3 sequence is 15 residues long. CDR3 amino acids: CASSDPDRGNYGYTF. For the CDR3, the DNA is TGTGCCAGCAGTGACCCGGACAGGGGAAACTATGGCTACACCTTC.

This chain joins TRBV28 and TRBJ1-2; 9 bases are a match to TRBD1. The CDR3 consists of 15 residues. The germline gives CDR1 MDHEN, CDR2 SYDVKM. With V trimmed by 7 bases and J by 4 bases, 10 bases remained unmatched. The DNA for the CDR3 is TGTGCCAGCATCCCCGTGGGACAGGGCGTCTATGGCTACACCTTC. This encodes CASIPVGQGVYGYTF.

The chain carries TRBV5-5 and TRBJ1-3; 8 nucleotides line up with TRBD1. CDR3 length: 17 residues. Trimming removed 3 bases from V and 0 bases from J; junction bases left unmatched: 8. Germline V lookup: CDR1 SGHKS, CDR2 YYEKEE (reference sequence). The CDR3 sequence: CASSSDRGRGSGNTIYF. CDR3 bases: TGTGCCAGCAGCTCTGACAGGGGACGAGGCTCTGGAAACACCATATATTTT.

In its sample, this clone was seen a few times. The chain has TRBV10-3 and TRBJ1-4; D unclear. Germline V gene data show CDR1 as ENHRY and CDR2 as SYGVKD. With 5 bases removed from V and 1 base from J, the gap between germline ends came to 8 bases. The CDR3 contains 14 residues. This CDR3 reads CAISRYGTNEKLFF. Here the CDR3 DNA reads TGTGCCATCAGTCGATATGGAACTAATGAAAAACTGTTTTTT.

V usage is TRBV7-2 and J usage is TRBJ2-5, with 10 positions matching TRBD1. CDR1 and CDR2 (germline): SGHTA, FQGNSA. The CDR3 is made up of 16 amino acids. The ends lost 5 bases at V and 4 bases at J; junction bases unmatched: 10. CDR3 DNA: TGTGCCAGCAGCGTGACAGGGGGCCGGAGGGGAGAGACCCAGTACTTC. Its protein product is CASSVTGGRRGETQYF.

In regard to this clone: Other DNA sequences in this specimen translate into the identical CDR3. The chain links TRBV29-1 to TRBJ2-6; no definite D call. The CDR3 loop spans 13 amino acids. Germline CDR1 is SQVTM and CDR2 is ANQGSEA. Trimming left V 4 bases short and J 0 bases short, with 4 bases between. The CDR3 here is CSVGDSGANVLTF. The CDR3 bases are TGCAGCGTTGGTGACTCTGGGGCCAACGTCCTGACTTTC.

The J gene is TRBJ2-5, the V gene TRBV7-9; maybe TRBD1 (5 bases). CDR1 SEHNR and CDR2 FQNEAQ come from the germline V gene (reference sequence). Trimming shortened V by 1 base and J by 2 bases, and 14 bases separated the two germline ends. The CDR3 length is 16 residues. The CDR3 DNA sequence: TGTGCCAGCAGCTTAGGCAACTTTCCAGGGCAAGAGACCCAGTACTTC. Its translation: CASSLGNFPGQETQYF.

This chain links TRBV7-9 with TRBJ2-1, with 12 positions matching TRBD2. This CDR3 has 16 amino acids. The trim removed 3 bases at V and 3 bases at J, leaving 3 bases unmatched. CDR1 is SEHNR, CDR2 FQNEAQ, per germline (reference sequence). CDR3 bases: TGTGCCAGCAGCTTTTGGACTAGCGGGGTCTACAATGAGCAGTTCTTC. As protein: CASSFWTSGVYNEQFF. Using reference TRBV7-9 and TRBJ2-1 for the parts outside the CDR3, the full variable domain is DTGVSQNPRHKITKRGQNVTFRCDPISEHNRLYWYRQTLGQGPEFLTYFQNEAQLEKSRLLSDRFSAERPKGSFSTLEIQRTEQGDSAMYLCASSFWTSGVYNEQFFGPGTRLTVL.

The sample holds one count of this clone. CDR3 bases: TGTGCCAGTGGTGGTTTCTCCTACGAGCAGTACTTC. This gives the protein CASGGFSYEQYF. This sequence joins TRBV6-5 and TRBJ2-7; D gene uncertain. The CDR3 is 12 residues long. V shed 9 bases and J shed 0 bases, with 9 bases lying between them. Germline V lookup: CDR1 MNHEY, CDR2 SVGAGI.

About this clone: Sequence at one end of the junction differs from germline and may be a read error. The chain is built from TRBV4-3 and TRBJ1-6, with D hard to call. Per the germline V gene, CDR1 is LGHNA and CDR2 is YSLEER. The CDR3 totals 15 residues. CDR3 sequence reads: CASSQDSSDNSPLHF. The CDR3 nucleotides are TGCGCCAGCAGCCAAGATTCCTCCGATAATTCACCCCTCCACTTT.

V is TRBV28 and J is TRBJ2-1; D is possibly TRBD2 (6 bases). This CDR3 contains 13 residues. CDR1 and CDR2 (germline): MDHEN, SYDVKM. V lost 2 bases and J 9 bases, leaving 11 bases between the germline ends. CDR3 nucleotides: TGTGCCAGCAGTTTAGGAGGGGCCACTGAGCAGTTCTTC. It specifies CASSLGGATEQFF.

This rearrangement joins TRBV20-1 to TRBJ2-7; D perhaps matches TRBD2 (6 bases). Trimming stripped 4 bases from V and 7 bases from J, with 11 bases between. Germline V gives CDR1 DFQATT, CDR2 SNEGSKA (reference sequence). The CDR3 is made up of 11 amino acids. CDR3 protein: CSATIGGEQYV. The CDR3 DNA follows: TGCAGTGCTACAATCGGAGGGGAGCAGTACGTC.

This clone has a single count. The V gene is TRBV4-3, the J gene TRBJ2-3, with a weak D call TRBD1 (5 bases). CDR3 length: 16 residues. In germline, CDR1 is LGHNA, CDR2 YSLEER. V lost 2 bases and J 0 bases, leaving 12 bases between the germline ends. In DNA, the CDR3 is TGCGCCAGCAGCCAATACAGGACCTTTAGCACAGATACGCAGTATTTT. Amino acid sequence: CASSQYRTFSTDTQYF.